This T cell receptor beta chain was recorded in a study of T cell changes during pregnancy in multiple sclerosis. Profiling relied on immunoSEQ multiplex PCR, and the TCRdb table lists in-frame clones only, not all of them. The table has roughly 120,000 clones, approximately 90% seen once. CDR3 length: 13 residues. Germline CDR1 is MNHNY and CDR2 is SVGAGI (reference sequence). V was shortened by 2 bases and J by 2 bases, with 7 bases between the two germline ends. Specimen: peripheral blood, collected in the third trimester of pregnancy. The gene calls are TRBV6-6 and TRBJ2-7, with unresolved D. This TCR was recovered from a female donor with multiple sclerosis, enrolled in a pregnancy study. The CDR3 DNA sequence: TGTGCCAGCAGTTACAGCCTAACCTACGAGCAGTACTTC. Protein: CASSYSLTYEQYF.